A selection of T cell receptor beta chains follows, all from one sample in a study of shared clonotypes between healthy human individuals. Here immunoSEQ multiplex PCR was the method, and the copy in TCRdb shows in-frame clones only, minus some. This sample has about 2,500,000 clones, with 90% to 95% found just once. Sequencing used naive CD4+ T cells sorted from blood. These receptors were collected from a man younger than 30 in good health. The CDR3 runs from the conserved cysteine through the conserved F or W. D genes are given only for firm matches. Some rows have no size entry. The others give once, few or many, or a class for an expanded clone.

DNA	CDR3	D	V	J	size
TGTGCCAGCAGCTCGACCGGGACAGGGAATGAAAAACTGTTTTTT	CASSSTGTGNEKLFF	TRBD1	TRBV11-2	TRBJ1-4	-
TGTGCCAGCAGCTTTTCCGGGACAGGGAGCAATCAGCCCCAGCATTTT	CASSFSGTGSNQPQHF	TRBD1	TRBV5-6	TRBJ1-5	-
TGTGCCAGCAGCCGCCGTGAGGACAATTCACCCCTCCACTTT	CASSRREDNSPLHF	-	TRBV5-6	TRBJ1-6	-
TGTGCCAGCAGCTTTTCCGGACTAGCCTACGAGCAGTACTTC	CASSFSGLAYEQYF	TRBD2	TRBV5-4	TRBJ2-7	-
TGTGCCAGCAGTGAAGAGGTCGGGGAGGAAGCTTTCTTT	CASSEEVGEEAFF	-	TRBV2	TRBJ1-1	-
TGTGCCACCAGCAGAGAACCCGTACATATTATCCCCAATCAGCCCCAGCATTTT	CATSREPVHIIPNQPQHF	-	TRBV15	TRBJ1-5	once
TGTGCCAGCAGCCCCGGACAGGGTGCAACTAATGAAAAACTGTTTTTT	CASSPGQGATNEKLFF	TRBD1	TRBV5-5	TRBJ1-4	-
TGTGCCAGCTCACCACCCGGCAGGGAAGAGCAGTACTTC	CASSPPGREEQYF	-	TRBV18	TRBJ2-7	-
TGTGCCAGCTCCCCTGGGCAGACGAACACTGAAGCTTTCTTT	CASSPGQTNTEAFF	-	TRBV18	TRBJ1-1	-
TGTGCCAGTAGTATAGGGGGGGCCGGTCTGAATGAGCAGTTCTTC	CASSIGGAGLNEQFF	-	TRBV19	TRBJ2-1	-
TGTGCCAGCAGGAAAGAAGGTGGCAGCTACTCCTACGAGCAGTACTTC	CASRKEGGSYSYEQYF	-	TRBV2	TRBJ2-7	once
TGTGCCAGCTCACCATTTGGGCAGGGGCTTAAGGAACTGTTTTTT	CASSPFGQGLKELFF	-	TRBV18	TRBJ1-4	-
TGTGCCATCCAGGGATTACAGGGACGGCTGTTTTTT	CAIQGLQGRLFF	-	TRBV6-6	TRBJ1-4	-
TGTGCCATCAGTGAGTCGGGGGCCCTCGGGGGAGAGACCCAGTACTTC	CAISESGALGGETQYF	-	TRBV10-3	TRBJ2-5	-
TGTGCCAGCAGTTTCTTGAGGGGGGGGGAGGCTTTCTTT	CASSFLRGGEAFF	-	TRBV27	TRBJ1-1	once
TGTGCCATCAGTGAGTTGGCGGGAGCAGATACGCAGTATTTT	CAISELAGADTQYF	TRBD2	TRBV10-3	TRBJ2-3	-
TGTGCCAGCTCACCAGACAGGGCAGCTAACTATGGCTACACCTTC	CASSPDRAANYGYTF	TRBD1	TRBV18	TRBJ1-2	-
TGCAGCGTTGAGCGGAGGCTGAACACTGAAGCTTTCTTT	CSVERRLNTEAFF	-	TRBV29-1	TRBJ1-1	-
TGTGCCAGCAAGATGACAGGGAACAATTCACCCCTCCACTTT	CASKMTGNNSPLHF	TRBD1	TRBV6-5	TRBJ1-6	-
TGTGCCAGCAGAAATAGCTTAATGGGTGGCTACACCTTC	CASRNSLMGGYTF	-	TRBV28	TRBJ1-2	-
TGTGCCATCAGTGACCGAGAAACGGACCATTACAATGAGCAGTTCTTC	CAISDRETDHYNEQFF	-	TRBV10-3	TRBJ2-1	-
TGCGCCAGCAGCCAGGGACTAGCAGGATTCCAAGAGACCCAGTACTTC	CASSQGLAGFQETQYF	TRBD2	TRBV5-1	TRBJ2-5	-
TGTGCCAGCAGTGAACGGTTCGGACTAAGCTCCTACAATGAGCAGTTCTTC	CASSERFGLSSYNEQFF	-	TRBV2	TRBJ2-1	-
TGTGCCAGCAGCAAAGCGGGGGGGCTGTACAATGAGCAGTTCTTC	CASSKAGGLYNEQFF	TRBD2	TRBV7-6	TRBJ2-1	-